This is a list of T cell receptor beta chains from one sample in a study of CD8+ T cells in alopecia areata. Assay used: immunoSEQ multiplex PCR; TCRdb lists only in-frame clones, some missing. The sample holds 150,000 to 200,000 clones, around three fifths seen once. The source material was CD4+ T cells sorted from blood, sampled at week 24, from a patient treated with tofacitinib. These receptors were taken from a human donor with alopecia areata. Each CDR3 is given with its conserved first and last residue.

v_call,cdr3_aa
TRBV6-5,CASSPGRQTYEQYF
TRBV15,CATSRDEGYGYTF
TRBV5-6,CASSFRRDTQYF
TRBV30,CAWTGQDPYNSPLHF
TRBV29-1,CSSGQGAAEAFF
TRBV5-4,CASSPGTGLNGELFF
TRBV7-2,CASSLESGVYEKLFF
TRBV29-1,CSVEEGLTGELFF
TRBV19,CASTQEVNSPLHF
TRBV30,CAWSRDRGGYGYTF
TRBV30,CAWNRDRGWGYTF
TRBV30,CAWSMNSNQPQHF
TRBV5-1,CASSQAGRDTQYF
TRBV7-3,CASSARPGGAGAGANVLTF
TRBV29-1,CSAVRGNEKLFF
TRBV11-2,CASSSNREGEQFF
TRBV6-1,CASSEGWQAREQYF